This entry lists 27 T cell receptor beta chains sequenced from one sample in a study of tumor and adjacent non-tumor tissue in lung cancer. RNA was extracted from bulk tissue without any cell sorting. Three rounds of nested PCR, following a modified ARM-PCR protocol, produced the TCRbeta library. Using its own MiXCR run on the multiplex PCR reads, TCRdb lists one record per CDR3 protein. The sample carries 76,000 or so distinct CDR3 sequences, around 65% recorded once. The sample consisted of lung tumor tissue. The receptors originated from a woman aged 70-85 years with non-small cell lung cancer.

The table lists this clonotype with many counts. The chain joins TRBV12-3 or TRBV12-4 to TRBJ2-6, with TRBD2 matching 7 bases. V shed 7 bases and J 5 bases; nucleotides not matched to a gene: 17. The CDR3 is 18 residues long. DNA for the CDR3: TGTGCCAGCACCCTCCGACTAGCAGGCTCGGGATGGGCCAACGTCCTGACTTTC. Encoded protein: CASTLRLAGSGWANVLTF.

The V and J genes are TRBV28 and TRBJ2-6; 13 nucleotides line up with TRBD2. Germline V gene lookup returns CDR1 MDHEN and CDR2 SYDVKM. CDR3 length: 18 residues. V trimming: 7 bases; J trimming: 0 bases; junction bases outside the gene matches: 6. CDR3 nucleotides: TGTGCCAGCAATAGAGGGACTAGCGGGATCTCTGGGGCCAACGTCCTGACTTTC. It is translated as CASNRGTSGISGANVLTF.

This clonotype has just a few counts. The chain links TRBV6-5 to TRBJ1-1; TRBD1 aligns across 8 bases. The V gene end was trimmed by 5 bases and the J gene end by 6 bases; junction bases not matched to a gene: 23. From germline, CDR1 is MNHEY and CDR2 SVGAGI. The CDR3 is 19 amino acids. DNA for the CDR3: TGTGCCAGCAGTAGTGGGAGAAAAGGACAGGGTGCCCTTGGGGCTGAAGCTTTCTTT. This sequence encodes CASSSGRKGQGALGAEAFF.

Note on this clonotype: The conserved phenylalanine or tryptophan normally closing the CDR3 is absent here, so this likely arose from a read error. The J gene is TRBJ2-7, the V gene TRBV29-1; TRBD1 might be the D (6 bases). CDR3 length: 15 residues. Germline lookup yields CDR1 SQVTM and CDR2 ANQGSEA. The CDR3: CSVEEVTQTGLEQYL. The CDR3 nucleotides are TGCAGCGTCGAAGAGGTTACCCAGACAGGATTGGAGCAGTACTTA.

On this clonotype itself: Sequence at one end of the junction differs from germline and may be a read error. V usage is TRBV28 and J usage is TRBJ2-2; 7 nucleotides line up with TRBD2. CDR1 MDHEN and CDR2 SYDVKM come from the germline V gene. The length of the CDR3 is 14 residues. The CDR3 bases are TGTGCCAGCGCGCAGGGAGGGAACACCGAGGAGCCGTTTTTT. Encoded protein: CASAQGGNTEEPFF.

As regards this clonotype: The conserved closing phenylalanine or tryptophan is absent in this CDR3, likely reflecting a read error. The CDR3 is CGAREDRGGNQPQHY. For the CDR3, the DNA is TGCGGTGCTAGAGAGGACAGGGGGGGCAATCAGCCCCAGCATTAT. The V call is TRBV20-1, the J call TRBJ1-5, with TRBD1 matching over 10 bases. This CDR3 has 15 amino acids. The germline CDR1 and CDR2 sequences are DFQATT and SNEGSKA (reference sequence).

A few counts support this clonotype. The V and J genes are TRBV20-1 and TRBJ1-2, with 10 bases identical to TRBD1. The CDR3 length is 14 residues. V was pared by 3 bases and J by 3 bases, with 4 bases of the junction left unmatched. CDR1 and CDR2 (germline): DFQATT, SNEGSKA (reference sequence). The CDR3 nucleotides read TGCAGTGCTAGGACAGGGGGCGAGTACTATGGCTACACCTTC. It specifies CSARTGGEYYGYTF.

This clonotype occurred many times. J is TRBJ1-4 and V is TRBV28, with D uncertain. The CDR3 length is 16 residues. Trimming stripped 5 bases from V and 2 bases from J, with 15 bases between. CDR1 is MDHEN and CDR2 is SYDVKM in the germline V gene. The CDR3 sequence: CASSTARRQTNEKLFF. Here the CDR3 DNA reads TGTGCCAGCAGTACGGCTCGACGGCAGACTAATGAAAAACTGTTTTTT.

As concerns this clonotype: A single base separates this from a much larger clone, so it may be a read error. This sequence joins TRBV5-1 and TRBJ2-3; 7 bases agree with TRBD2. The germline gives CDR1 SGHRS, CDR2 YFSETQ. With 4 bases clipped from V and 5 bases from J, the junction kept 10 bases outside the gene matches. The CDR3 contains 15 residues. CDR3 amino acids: CASSPATGGGDTQYF. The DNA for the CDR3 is TGCGCCAGCAGCCCCGCAACGGGAGGAGGAGATACGCAGTATTTT.

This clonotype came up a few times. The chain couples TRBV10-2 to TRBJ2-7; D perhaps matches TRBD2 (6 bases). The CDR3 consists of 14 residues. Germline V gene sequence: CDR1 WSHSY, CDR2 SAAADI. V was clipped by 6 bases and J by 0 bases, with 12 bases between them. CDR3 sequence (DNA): TGCGCCAGCAGGCGGGACTCGAGCTCCTACGAGCAGTACTTC. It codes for CASRRDSSSYEQYF.

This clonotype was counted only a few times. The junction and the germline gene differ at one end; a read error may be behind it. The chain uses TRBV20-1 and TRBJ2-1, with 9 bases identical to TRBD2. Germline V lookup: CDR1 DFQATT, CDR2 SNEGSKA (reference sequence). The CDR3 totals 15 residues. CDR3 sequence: CSARAGGGVNNEQFF. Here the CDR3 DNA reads TGTAGTGCTAGAGCCGGCGGGGGGGTCAACAATGAGCAGTTCTTC.

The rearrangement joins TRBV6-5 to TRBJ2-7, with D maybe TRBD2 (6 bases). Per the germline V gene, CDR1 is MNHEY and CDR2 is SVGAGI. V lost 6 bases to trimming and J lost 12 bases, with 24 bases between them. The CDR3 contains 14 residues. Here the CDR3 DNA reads TGTGCCAGCAGCCCCGGGACTGGGGCCTACGAACGGTACTTC. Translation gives CASSPGTGAYERYF.

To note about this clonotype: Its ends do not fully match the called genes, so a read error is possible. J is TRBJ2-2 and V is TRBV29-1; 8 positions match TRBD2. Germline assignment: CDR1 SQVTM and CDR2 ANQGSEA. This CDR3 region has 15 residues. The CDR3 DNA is TGCAGCGCCCGTCGGGGGGGGACCCACACCTGGGAGCGGTTTTTT. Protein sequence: CSARRGGTHTWERFF.

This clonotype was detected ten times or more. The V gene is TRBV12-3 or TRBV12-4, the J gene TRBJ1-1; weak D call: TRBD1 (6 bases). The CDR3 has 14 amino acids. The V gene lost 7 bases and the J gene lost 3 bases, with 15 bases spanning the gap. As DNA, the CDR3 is TGTGCCAGCACCTTGACAGGCGTGGACACTGAAGCTTTCTTT. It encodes CASTLTGVDTEAFF.

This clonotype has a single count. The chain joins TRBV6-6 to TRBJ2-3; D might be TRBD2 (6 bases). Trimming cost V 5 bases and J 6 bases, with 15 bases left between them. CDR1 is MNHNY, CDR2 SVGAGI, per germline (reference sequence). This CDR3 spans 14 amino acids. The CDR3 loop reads CASSARDFPDTQYF. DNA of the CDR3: TGTGCCAGCAGTGCCCGGGACTTTCCGGATACGCAGTATTTT.

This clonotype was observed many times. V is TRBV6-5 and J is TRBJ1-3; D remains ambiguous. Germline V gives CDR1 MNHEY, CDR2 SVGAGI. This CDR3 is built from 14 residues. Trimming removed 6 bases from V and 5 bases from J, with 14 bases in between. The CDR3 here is CASRRDSLRNTIYF. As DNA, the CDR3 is TGTGCCAGCAGACGGGATTCCCTTCGAAACACCATATATTTT.

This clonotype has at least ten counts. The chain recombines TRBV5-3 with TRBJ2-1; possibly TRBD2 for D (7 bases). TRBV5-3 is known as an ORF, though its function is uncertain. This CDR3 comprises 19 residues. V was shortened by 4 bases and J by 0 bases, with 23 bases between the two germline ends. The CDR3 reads CARSLLGGPGEYSYNEQFF. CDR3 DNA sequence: TGTGCCAGAAGCCTCTTGGGGGGGCCAGGCGAGTACTCCTACAATGAGCAGTTCTTC.

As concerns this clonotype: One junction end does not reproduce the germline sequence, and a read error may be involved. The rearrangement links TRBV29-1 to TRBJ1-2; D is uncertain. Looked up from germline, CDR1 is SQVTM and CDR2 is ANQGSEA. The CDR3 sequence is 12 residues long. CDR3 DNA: TGCAGCGTGCTCCGGTATAGCTATGGCTACACTTTC. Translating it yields CSVLRYSYGYTF. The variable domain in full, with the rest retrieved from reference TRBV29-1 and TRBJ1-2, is SAVISQKPSRDICQRGTSLTIQCQVDSQVTMMFWYRQQPGQSLTLIATANQGSEATYESGFVIDKFPISRPNLTFSTLTVSNMSPEDSSIYLCSVLRYSYGYTFGSGTRLTVV.

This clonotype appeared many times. The CDR3 sequence is CASSEVAEGYNEQFF. Written as DNA, the CDR3 is TGTGCCAGCAGTGAGGTAGCGGAGGGCTACAATGAGCAGTTCTTC. The rearrangement uses TRBV6-1 and TRBJ2-1; a possible D gene is TRBD2 (6 bases). The CDR3 loop spans 15 amino acids. Per the germline V gene, CDR1 is MNHNS and CDR2 is SASEGT. Trimming took 3 bases from V and 3 from J, leaving 12 bases between them.

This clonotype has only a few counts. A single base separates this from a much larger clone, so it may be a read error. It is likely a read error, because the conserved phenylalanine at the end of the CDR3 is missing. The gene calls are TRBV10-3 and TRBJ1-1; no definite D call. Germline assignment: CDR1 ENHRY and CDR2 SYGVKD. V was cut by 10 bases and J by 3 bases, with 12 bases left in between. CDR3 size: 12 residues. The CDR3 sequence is CATTARDTEAFL. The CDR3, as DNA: TGTGCCACCACAGCAAGGGACACTGAAGCTTTCCTT.

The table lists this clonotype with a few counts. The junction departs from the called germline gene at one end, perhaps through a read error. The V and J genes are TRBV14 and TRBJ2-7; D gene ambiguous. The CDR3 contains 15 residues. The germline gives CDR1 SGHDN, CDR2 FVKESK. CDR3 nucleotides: TGTGCCAGTAGCCCCATTAACCAGGCCTCCTACGGGCAGTACTTC. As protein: CASSPINQASYGQYF.

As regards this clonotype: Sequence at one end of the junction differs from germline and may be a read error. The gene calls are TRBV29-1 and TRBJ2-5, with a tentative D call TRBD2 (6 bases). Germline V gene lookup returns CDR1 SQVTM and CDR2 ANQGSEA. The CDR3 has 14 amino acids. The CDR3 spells CSVDARAGKETQYF. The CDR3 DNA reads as TGTAGCGTTGACGCGCGGGCGGGAAAGGAGACCCAGTACTTC.

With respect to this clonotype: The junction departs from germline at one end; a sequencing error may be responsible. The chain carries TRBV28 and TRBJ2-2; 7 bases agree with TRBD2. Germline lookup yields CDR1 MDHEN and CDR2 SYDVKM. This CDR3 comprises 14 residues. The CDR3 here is CAGTQGGNIGELFF. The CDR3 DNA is TGTGCCGGCACGCAGGGAGGGAACATCGGGGAGCTATTTTTT.

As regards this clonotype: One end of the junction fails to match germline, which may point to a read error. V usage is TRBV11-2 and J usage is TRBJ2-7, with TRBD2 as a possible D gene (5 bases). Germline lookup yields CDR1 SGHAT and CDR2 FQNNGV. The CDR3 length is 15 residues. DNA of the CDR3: TGTGCCAGTAGCTTATCAGCGGTCTCCTCCTACGAGCAGTACTTC. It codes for CASSLSAVSSYEQYF. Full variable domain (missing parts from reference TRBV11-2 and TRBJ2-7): EAGVAQSPRYKIIEKRQSVAFWCNPISGHATLYWYQQILGQGPKLLIQFQNNGVVDDSQLPKDRFSAERLKGVDSTLKIQPAKLEDSAVYLCASSLSAVSSYEQYFGPGTRLTVT.

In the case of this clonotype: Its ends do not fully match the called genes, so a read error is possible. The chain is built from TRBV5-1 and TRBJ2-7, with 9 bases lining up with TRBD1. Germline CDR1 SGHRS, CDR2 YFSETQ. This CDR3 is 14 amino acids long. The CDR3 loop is CASSPGTGHHEQYF. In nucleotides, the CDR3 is TGCGCTAGCAGCCCCGGGACAGGGCACCACGAGCAGTACTTC.

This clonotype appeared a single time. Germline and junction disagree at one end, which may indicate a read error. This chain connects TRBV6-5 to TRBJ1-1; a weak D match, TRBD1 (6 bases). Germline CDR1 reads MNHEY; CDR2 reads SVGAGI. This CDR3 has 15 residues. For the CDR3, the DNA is TGTGCCAGCAGTTACTACAGGGTCCTGAACACTGAAGCCCTCTTT. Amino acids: CASSYYRVLNTEALF.

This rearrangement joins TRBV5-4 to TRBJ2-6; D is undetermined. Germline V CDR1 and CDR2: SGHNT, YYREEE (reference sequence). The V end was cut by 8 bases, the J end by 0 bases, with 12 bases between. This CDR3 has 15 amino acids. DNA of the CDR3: TGTGCCAGAAGCCCAGGACCCTCTGGGGCCAACGTCCTGACTTTC. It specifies CARSPGPSGANVLTF.